The rows below give T cell receptor beta chains drawn from one sample of a study of siplizumab effects on memory and regulatory T cells. Using immunoSEQ multiplex PCR, the repertoire was profiled, and TCRdb retains in-frame clones only, with some absent. The sample holds 95,000 to 130,000 clones, about 95% seen once. Sequencing used non-Treg CD4+ T cells sorted from blood. The receptors stem from a human donor in good health. The conserved cysteine and the conserved F or W are not part of the CDR3 here.

>TRBV27|TRBJ1-1
ASSTSHDWYLMNTEAF
>TRBV6-1|TRBJ1-1
ASSEGVGTEAF
>TRBV7-9|TRBJ1-4
ASSPWDSYNEKLF
>TRBV10-3|TRBJ1-1
AIRGGEGKVTEAF
>TRBV11-3|TRBJ2-7
ASSLFSRLAGVEQY
>TRBV7-8|TRBJ2-7
ASSRTVYEQY
>TRBV7-2|TRBJ2-1
ASSLSTSGENNEQF
>TRBV5-6|TRBJ1-1
ASSLVVRGDDTEAF
>TRBV4-2|TRBJ2-3
ASSQDLAGGPTDTQY
>TRBV6-1|TRBJ2-5
ASSENSGASGTQY
>TRBV2|TRBJ2-1
ASSEAGRGPYNEQF
>TRBV19|TRBJ2-3
ASSWTSGSLGTDTQY
>TRBV6-5|TRBJ1-2
ASSPLTGPNYGYT
>TRBV27|TRBJ1-2
ASSRIQGAYSGYT
>TRBV27|TRBJ1-5
ASSLEGRGHQPQH
>TRBV7-8|TRBJ1-2
ASSLKGANYGYT